The 24 T cell receptor beta chains reported below all come from one sample, sequenced in a study of T cell repertoires in cytomegalovirus infection. TCRdb reprocessed the reads via MiXCR and lists one record per CDR3 protein. The sample lists about 180,000 distinct CDR3 sequences; about 18% were seen once. Material for sequencing was CD8+ T cells from PBMCs. All receptors derive from a human donor in good health (CMV status not recorded). Some clones in this sample may be carry-over from other donors' samples.

The J gene is TRBJ2-3, the V gene TRBV6-5, with D possibly TRBD2 on 7 matching bases. The CDR3 loop spans 14 amino acids. The germline CDR1 and CDR2 sequences are MNHEY and SVGAGI. V gave up 4 bases and J gave up 4 bases, with 12 bases separating them. DNA for the CDR3: TGTGCCAGCAGTTGGGGGGGGCCCGCAGATACGCAGTATTTT. Translated: CASSWGGPADTQYF.

The rearrangement joins TRBV10-3 to TRBJ2-1; 7 bases are a match to TRBD2. Trimming at V came to 6 bases and at J to 1 base, leaving 12 bases not matched to a gene. The CDR3 length is 17 residues. Germline V CDR1 and CDR2: ENHRY, SYGVKD. The CDR3 sequence: CAISVGASGRSYNEQFF. The CDR3 DNA reads as TGTGCCATCAGCGTTGGGGCTAGCGGAAGGTCCTACAATGAGCAGTTCTTC.

The V and J genes are TRBV6-1 and TRBJ1-1, with no clear D. This CDR3 has 13 residues. Germline V gives CDR1 MNHNS, CDR2 SASEGT. Trimming took off 0 bases at V and 5 bases at J, with 7 bases between the two ends. CDR3 in DNA: TGTGCCAGCAGTGAAGCTTCGGAAACTGAAGCTTTCTTT. This sequence encodes CASSEASETEAFF.

This clonotype was found a few times. The chain combines TRBV7-9 with TRBJ2-4; D tentatively reads TRBD1 or TRBD2 (5 bases each). V was cut by 5 bases and J by 0 bases, with 11 bases left in between. The CDR3 sequence is 15 residues long. CDR1 is SEHNR and CDR2 is FQNEAQ in the germline V gene (reference sequence). The CDR3 protein is CASSGTEIAKNIQYF. CDR3 DNA: TGTGCCAGCAGCGGGACGGAGATAGCCAAAAACATTCAGTACTTC. The full variable domain, rest sourced from reference TRBV7-9 and TRBJ2-4, is DTGVSQNPRHKITKRGQNVTFRCDPISEHNRLYWYRQTLGQGPEFLTYFQNEAQLEKSRLLSDRFSAERPKGSFSTLEIQRTEQGDSAMYLCASSGTEIAKNIQYFGAGTRLSVL.

There are a few counts of this clonotype. The CDR3 reads CASSLEAESSYNEQFF. The CDR3 nucleotides read TGTGCCAGCAGCTTAGAAGCAGAAAGCTCCTACAATGAGCAGTTCTTC. The V gene is TRBV7-9, the J gene TRBJ2-1; D is unclear. Germline V gene sequence: CDR1 SEHNR, CDR2 FQNEAQ (reference sequence). The CDR3 is 16 residues long. Trimming shortened V by 1 base and J by 0 bases, and 10 bases separated the two germline ends.

This clonotype was detected only a few times. The chain carries TRBV30 and TRBJ2-7; 9 nucleotides agree with TRBD2. Looked up from germline, CDR1 is GTSNPN and CDR2 is SVGIG (reference sequence). The CDR3 has 14 residues. The V segment lost 2 bases and the J segment 3 bases; nucleotides outside the gene matches: 5. CDR3 nucleotides: TGTGCCTGGAGTCTAGCGGGGAGCCGCTACGAGCAGTACTTC. Translating it yields CAWSLAGSRYEQYF.

This clonotype occurred a few times. CDR3 in DNA: TGCGCCAGCAGCCAAGGGGTGGGGGGCCGGAGGATGAACACTGAAGCTTTCTTT. Residues: CASSQGVGGRRMNTEAFF. The chain joins TRBV4-1 to TRBJ1-1; TRBD1 is a possible D gene (6 bases). Trimming left V 1 base short and J 0 bases short, with 18 bases between. The CDR3 consists of 18 residues. Per germline, CDR1 MGHRA and CDR2 YSYEKL.

This sequence joins TRBV7-2 and TRBJ2-2; D perhaps matches TRBD2 (6 bases). This CDR3 has 15 residues. The V end was cut by 4 bases, the J end by 5 bases, with 14 bases between. The germline gives CDR1 SGHTA, CDR2 FQGNSA. The DNA for the CDR3 is TGTGCCAGCAGCTCACCGGGAGCCAGGACCGGGGAGCTGTTTTTT. The encoded protein is CASSSPGARTGELFF.

The chain links TRBV27 to TRBJ1-5; 7 positions match TRBD1. Germline V lookup: CDR1 MNHEY, CDR2 SMNVEV (reference sequence). Unmatched junction bases numbered 16, after V lost 3 bases and J lost 5 bases. The CDR3 extends over 18 amino acids. CDR3 sequence: CASSFSVGRGTPYQPQHF. CDR3 bases: TGTGCCAGCAGTTTTTCAGTAGGCAGGGGGACCCCGTATCAGCCCCAGCATTTT.

This CDR3 is CASSRQPATNEKLFF. As DNA, the CDR3 is TGTGCCAGCAGTCGACAGCCCGCAACTAATGAAAAACTGTTTTTT. The V gene is TRBV14, the J gene TRBJ1-4, with D perhaps TRBD1 (5 bases). CDR3 length: 15 residues. In germline, CDR1 is SGHDN, CDR2 FVKESK. The V end was cut by 6 bases, the J end by 0 bases, with 11 bases between.

This clonotype has a handful of counts. The chain is built from TRBV25-1 and TRBJ2-7; 7 nucleotides line up with TRBD1. V gave up 7 bases and J gave up 5 bases; unmatched junction bases: 5. The CDR3 length is 12 residues. Per the germline V gene, CDR1 is MGHDK and CDR2 is SYGVNS. The CDR3, as DNA: TGTGCCAGCATGAGACAGGGAGACGAGCAGTACTTC. As protein: CASMRQGDEQYF.

There are a few counts of this clonotype. This chain links TRBV28 with TRBJ2-5; the D gene is possibly TRBD1 (5 bases). CDR1 is MDHEN and CDR2 is SYDVKM in the germline V gene. CDR3 length: 16 amino acids. The V gene lost 3 bases and the J gene lost 2 bases, with 16 bases spanning the gap. CDR3 DNA: TGTGCCAGCAGTTTCCTACAGGTCGCCATACAAGAGACCCAGTACTTC. Translating gives CASSFLQVAIQETQYF. The variable domain in full, with the rest retrieved from reference TRBV28 and TRBJ2-5, is DVKVTQSSRYLVKRTGEKVFLECVQDMDHENMFWYRQDPGLGLRLIYFSYDVKMKEKGDIPEGYSVSREKKERFSLILESASTNQTSMYLCASSFLQVAIQETQYFGPGTRLLVL.

This clonotype was seen only a few times. The chain couples TRBV2 to TRBJ2-2; 8 bases match TRBD1. V dropped 2 bases and J dropped 5; count of bases not matched to a gene: 7. Per germline, CDR1 SNHLY and CDR2 FYNNEI. CDR3 length equals 16 residues. The CDR3 DNA is TGTGCCAGCAGTGAAAGGGACAGGACAGATACCGGGGAGCTGTTTTTT. Amino acid sequence: CASSERDRTDTGELFF.

This clonotype was recorded a few times. The chain has TRBV10-2 and TRBJ1-4; D may be TRBD1 (5 bases). This CDR3 has 13 residues. V lost 7 bases, J lost 7 bases, and 13 bases lay in between. Germline CDR1 is WSHSY and CDR2 is SAAADI. The CDR3 DNA is TGCGCCAGCACACGGGGCGGAATTGAAAAACTGTTTTTT. Its translation is CASTRGGIEKLFF.

A few counts support this clonotype. The V call is TRBV27, the J call TRBJ2-3; 7 bases match TRBD2. CDR3 length equals 14 residues. Germline CDR1 reads MNHEY; CDR2 reads SMNVEV (reference sequence). The V segment lost 2 bases and the J segment 4 bases; nucleotides outside the gene matches: 3. In nucleotides, the CDR3 is TGTGCCAGCAGTTTAGAGCTAGCGGCAGATACGCAGTATTTT. Residues: CASSLELAADTQYF.

This clonotype was observed a few times. This sequence joins TRBV30 and TRBJ1-2, with D hard to call. Germline loops: CDR1 GTSNPN, CDR2 SVGIG (reference sequence). The CDR3 loop spans 13 amino acids. Trimming took 0 bases from V and 8 from J, leaving 13 bases between them. DNA of the CDR3: TGTGCCTGGAGTGTACGCGTGCCGCCGGGCTACACCTTC. This codes for CAWSVRVPPGYTF.

V gene TRBV4-1 combines with J gene TRBJ1-2; TRBD1 might be the D (5 bases). Trimming took off 1 base at V and 1 base at J, with 16 bases between the two ends. CDR1 is MGHRA and CDR2 is YSYEKL in the germline V gene. The CDR3 runs to 17 residues. The CDR3 here is CASSQAQTDVNNYGYTF. The CDR3, as DNA: TGCGCCAGCAGCCAAGCGCAGACAGATGTTAATAACTATGGCTACACCTTC.

There are a few counts of this clonotype. A junction boundary mismatches the germline segment, possibly from a read error. This chain connects TRBV12-3 or TRBV12-4 to TRBJ2-7, with D hard to call. The CDR3 runs to 13 residues. The CDR3 sequence: CASSFRATYEQHF. The CDR3, as DNA: TGTGCCAGCAGTTTTAGGGCAACCTACGAGCAGCACTTC.

This clonotype was recorded a few times. The CDR3 loop is CASSPGPAGSTETQYF. In DNA, the CDR3 is TGTGCCAGCAGCCCAGGCCCAGCAGGGTCGACGGAGACCCAGTACTTC. The chain carries TRBV7-6 and TRBJ2-5; D may be TRBD1 (5 bases). Per germline, CDR1 SGHVS and CDR2 FNYEAQ. The CDR3 is made up of 16 amino acids. V was cut by 5 bases and J by 5 bases, with 21 bases left in between. Full variable domain (outside the CDR3, taken from reference TRBV7-6 and TRBJ2-5): GAGVSQSPRYKVTKRGQDVALRCDPISGHVSLYWYRQALGQGPEFLTYFNYEAQQDKSGLPNDRFSAERPEGSISTLTIQRTEQRDSAMYRCASSPGPAGSTETQYFGPGTRLLVL.

The chain uses TRBV6-2 or TRBV6-3 and TRBJ1-5; 7 nucleotides match TRBD1. Unmatched junction bases numbered 4, after V lost 0 bases and J lost 5 bases. This CDR3 comprises 15 residues. Germline V gene data show CDR1 as MNHEY and CDR2 as SVGEGT. The CDR3 spells CASSYSNDRDQPQHF. In DNA, the CDR3 is TGTGCCAGCAGTTACTCAAATGACAGGGATCAGCCCCAGCATTTT.

In this sample, this clonotype turned up many times. V usage is TRBV7-9 and J usage is TRBJ2-7, with 8 bases that match TRBD1. CDR1 SEHNR and CDR2 FQNEAQ come from the germline V gene (reference sequence). Trimming cost V 2 bases and J 0 bases; bases outside gene matches: 9. The CDR3 runs to 17 residues. Here the CDR3 reads CASSLFSGQGLSYEQYF. CDR3 nucleotides: TGTGCCAGCAGCTTATTCTCCGGACAGGGACTCTCCTACGAGCAGTACTTC.

V and J are TRBV12-3 or TRBV12-4 and TRBJ2-3; no clear D. This CDR3 is 14 amino acids long. Trimming took off 5 bases at V and 8 bases at J, with 17 bases between the two ends. Written as DNA, the CDR3 is TGTGCCAGCAGTGATTCGCCCATGACCGGTACGCAGTATTTT. Translated: CASSDSPMTGTQYF.

A few counts support this clonotype. The chain is built from TRBV7-9 and TRBJ2-1; 10 bases agree with TRBD2. Per germline, CDR1 SEHNR and CDR2 FQNEAQ (reference sequence). There are 15 residues in the CDR3. V gave up 2 bases and J gave up 10 bases; unmatched junction bases: 8. DNA of the CDR3: TGTGCCAGCAGCTTAATGAGCGGGGGGGCCTGGGAGCAGTTCTTC. Translated: CASSLMSGGAWEQFF. Drawing the rest from reference TRBV7-9 and TRBJ2-1, the complete variable domain is DTGVSQNPRHKITKRGQNVTFRCDPISEHNRLYWYRQTLGQGPEFLTYFQNEAQLEKSRLLSDRFSAERPKGSFSTLEIQRTEQGDSAMYLCASSLMSGGAWEQFFGPGTRLTVL.

The chain has TRBV6-2 or TRBV6-3 and TRBJ1-1, with a possible D match to TRBD1 (6 bases). Trimming stripped 6 bases from V and 11 bases from J, with 16 bases between. Germline V gives CDR1 MNHEY, CDR2 SVGEGT. The CDR3 loop spans 12 amino acids. This CDR3 reads CASSPTGRMAFF. In DNA, the CDR3 is TGTGCCAGCAGCCCCACAGGGAGGATGGCTTTCTTT.